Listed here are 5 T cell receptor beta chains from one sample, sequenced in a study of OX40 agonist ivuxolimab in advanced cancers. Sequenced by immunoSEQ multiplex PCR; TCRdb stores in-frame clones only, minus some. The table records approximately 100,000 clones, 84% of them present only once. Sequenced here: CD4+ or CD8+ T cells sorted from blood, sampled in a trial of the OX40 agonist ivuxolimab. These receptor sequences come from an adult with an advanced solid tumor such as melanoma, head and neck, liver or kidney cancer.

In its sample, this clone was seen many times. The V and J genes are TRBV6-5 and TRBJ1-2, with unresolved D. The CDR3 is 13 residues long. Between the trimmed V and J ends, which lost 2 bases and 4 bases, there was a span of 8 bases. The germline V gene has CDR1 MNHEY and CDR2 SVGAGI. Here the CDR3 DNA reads TGTGCCAGCAGTTACGGCAGCTTCTATGGCTACACCTTC. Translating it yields CASSYGSFYGYTF.

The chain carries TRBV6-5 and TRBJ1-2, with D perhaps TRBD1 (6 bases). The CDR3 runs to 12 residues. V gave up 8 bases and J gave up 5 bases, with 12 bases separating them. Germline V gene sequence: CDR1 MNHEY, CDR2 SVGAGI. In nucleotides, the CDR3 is TGTGCCAGCGGCGCCCAGGGGTATGGCTACACCTTC. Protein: CASGAQGYGYTF.

The CDR3 DNA is TGCGCCAGCAGTGAGGTTGGAACGAGGGGCACTGAAGCTTTCTTT. It translates to CASSEVGTRGTEAFF. This sequence joins TRBV10-2 and TRBJ1-1; a weak D match, TRBD1 (5 bases). CDR1 WSHSY and CDR2 SAAADI come from the germline V gene. With 2 bases removed from V and 4 bases from J, the gap between germline ends came to 14 bases. CDR3 length: 15 amino acids.

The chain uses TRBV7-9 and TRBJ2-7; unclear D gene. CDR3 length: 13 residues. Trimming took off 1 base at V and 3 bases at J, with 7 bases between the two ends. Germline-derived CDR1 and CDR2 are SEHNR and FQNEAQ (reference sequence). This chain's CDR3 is CASSLVVGYEQYF. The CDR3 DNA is TGTGCCAGCAGCTTAGTAGTCGGCTACGAGCAGTACTTC.

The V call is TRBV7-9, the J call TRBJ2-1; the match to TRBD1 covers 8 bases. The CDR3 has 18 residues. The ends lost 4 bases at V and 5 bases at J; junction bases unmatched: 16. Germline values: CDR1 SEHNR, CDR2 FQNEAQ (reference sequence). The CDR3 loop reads CASSSYFLRTGRHNEQFF. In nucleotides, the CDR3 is TGTGCCAGCAGCTCCTACTTTCTCCGGACAGGGAGGCACAATGAGCAGTTCTTC.